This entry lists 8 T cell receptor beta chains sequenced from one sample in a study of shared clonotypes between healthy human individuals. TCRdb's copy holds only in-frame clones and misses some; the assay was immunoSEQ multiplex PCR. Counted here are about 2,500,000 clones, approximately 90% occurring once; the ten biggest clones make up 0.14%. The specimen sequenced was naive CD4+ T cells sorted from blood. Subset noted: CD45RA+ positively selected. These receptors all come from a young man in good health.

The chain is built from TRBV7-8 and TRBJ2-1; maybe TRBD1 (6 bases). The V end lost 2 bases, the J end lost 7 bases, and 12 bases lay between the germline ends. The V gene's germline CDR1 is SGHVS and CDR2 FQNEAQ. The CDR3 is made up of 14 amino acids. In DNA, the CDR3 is TGTGCCAGCAGCTTAAGGGACATAGGAAATGAGCAGTTCTTC. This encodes CASSLRDIGNEQFF.

Here the CDR3 DNA reads TGTGCCAGCACCGCTAGCGGAGGGAACACCGGGGAGCTGTTTTTT. This encodes CASTASGGNTGELFF. The chain carries TRBV7-2 and TRBJ2-2; TRBD2 matches 7 bases. The CDR3 is 15 amino acids. J was trimmed by 1 base and V by 7 bases; bases with no gene match: 6. CDR1 and CDR2 (germline): SGHTA, FQGNSA.

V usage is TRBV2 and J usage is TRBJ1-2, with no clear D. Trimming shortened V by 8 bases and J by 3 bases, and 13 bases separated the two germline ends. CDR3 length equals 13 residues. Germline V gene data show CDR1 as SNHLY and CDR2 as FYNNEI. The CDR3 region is CASSIGEYYGYTF. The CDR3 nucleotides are TGTGCCAGCTCGATCGGGGAGTACTATGGCTACACCTTC.

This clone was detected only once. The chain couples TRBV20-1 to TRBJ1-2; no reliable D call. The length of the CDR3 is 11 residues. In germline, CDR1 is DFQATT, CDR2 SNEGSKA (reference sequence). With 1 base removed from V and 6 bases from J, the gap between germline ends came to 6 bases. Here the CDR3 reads CSARGQNGYTF. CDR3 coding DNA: TGCAGTGCTAGAGGGCAGAATGGCTACACCTTC.

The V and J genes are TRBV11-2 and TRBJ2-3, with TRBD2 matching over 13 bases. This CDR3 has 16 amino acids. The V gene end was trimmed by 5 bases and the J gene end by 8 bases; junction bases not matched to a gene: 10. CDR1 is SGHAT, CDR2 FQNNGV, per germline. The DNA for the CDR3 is TGTGCCAGCAGCCCTGGGGGGACTAGCGGGAAGGGTACGCAGTATTTT. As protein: CASSPGGTSGKGTQYF.

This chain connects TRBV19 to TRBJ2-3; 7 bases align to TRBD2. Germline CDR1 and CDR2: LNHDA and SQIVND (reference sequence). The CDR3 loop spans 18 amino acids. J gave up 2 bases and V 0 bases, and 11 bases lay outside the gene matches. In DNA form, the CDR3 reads TGTGCCAGTAGTATAGATCTCAAACTAGCGAGGAACACAGATACGCAGTATTTT. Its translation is CASSIDLKLARNTDTQYF.

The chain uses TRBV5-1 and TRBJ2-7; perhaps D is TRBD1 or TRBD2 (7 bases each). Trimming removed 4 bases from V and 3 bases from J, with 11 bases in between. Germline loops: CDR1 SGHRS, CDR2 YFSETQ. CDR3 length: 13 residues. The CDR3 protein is CASSPRGGYEQYF. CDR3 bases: TGCGCCAGCAGCCCCAGGGGGGGCTACGAGCAGTACTTC.

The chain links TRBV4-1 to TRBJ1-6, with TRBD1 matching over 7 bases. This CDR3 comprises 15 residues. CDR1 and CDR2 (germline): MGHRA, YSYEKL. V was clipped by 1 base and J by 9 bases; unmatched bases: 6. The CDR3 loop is CASSQGDSLSSPLHF. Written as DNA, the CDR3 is TGCGCCAGCAGCCAAGGGGACAGCCTTAGTTCACCCCTCCACTTT.